The 12 T cell receptor beta chains listed next were all sequenced from one sample in a study of blood T cell repertoires in COVID-19. Profiled with immunoSEQ multiplex PCR; TCRdb holds only in-frame clones, not every one. In the table there are about 26,000 clones, about 90% of which are singletons. Sample: peripheral blood. The receptor set was obtained from a man in his 70s with acute or convalescent COVID-19.

The rearrangement uses TRBV7-2 and TRBJ1-1; D remains unclear. V was shortened by 3 bases and J by 6 bases, with 11 bases between the two germline ends. CDR3 length: 13 amino acids. The germline CDR1 and CDR2 sequences are SGHTA and FQGNSA. CDR3 residues: CASSLVGEAEAFF. The CDR3 nucleotides read TGTGCCAGCAGCTTGGTTGGAGAGGCTGAAGCTTTCTTT.

For the CDR3, the DNA is TGTGCCAGCAGCTTAGGAGGCGGAATTATGGGCTACACCTTC. It translates to CASSLGGGIMGYTF. The chain carries TRBV7-2 and TRBJ1-2; the D is unclear. V was trimmed by 1 base and J by 8 bases, leaving 14 bases between them. Germline assignment: CDR1 SGHTA and CDR2 FQGNSA. The length of the CDR3 is 14 residues. Full variable domain (remainder filled in from reference TRBV7-2 and TRBJ1-2): GAGVSQSPSNKVTEKGKDVELRCDPISGHTALYWYRQSLGQGLEFLIYFQGNSAPDKSGLPSDRFSAERTGGSVSTLTIQRTQQEDSAVYLCASSLGGGIMGYTFGSGTRLTVV.

This clone was seen once. The rearrangement joins TRBV5-6 to TRBJ1-1, with 8 bases aligning to TRBD1. V lost 1 base to trimming and J lost 0 bases; unmatched junction nucleotides: 2. The CDR3 covers 15 residues. Looked up from germline, CDR1 is SGHDT and CDR2 is YYEEEE. The DNA of the CDR3 is TGTGCCAGCAGCTTGCCGGGACAGGTGAACACTGAAGCTTTCTTT. Its protein is CASSLPGQVNTEAFF. The full variable domain, rest sourced from reference TRBV5-6 and TRBJ1-1, is DAGVTQSPTHLIKTRGQQVTLRCSPKSGHDTVSWYQQALGQGPQFIFQYYEEEERQRGNFPDRFSGHQFPNYSSELNVNALLLGDSALYLCASSLPGQVNTEAFFGQGTRLTVV.

This rearrangement joins TRBV6-2 or TRBV6-3 to TRBJ2-3; tentatively, D is TRBD2 (5 bases). CDR3 length: 16 residues. V dropped 2 bases and J dropped 2 bases, with 14 bases sitting between them. The germline CDR1 and CDR2 sequences are MNHEY and SVGEGT. The CDR3 DNA is TGTGCCAGCAGTTACGAGGACTCCATTTACACAGATACGCAGTATTTT. The encoded protein is CASSYEDSIYTDTQYF.

This rearrangement joins TRBV29-1 to TRBJ1-1; the match to TRBD1 covers 7 bases. The CDR3 is 12 residues long. V gave up 6 bases and J gave up 10 bases; unmatched junction bases: 11. Germline V CDR1 and CDR2: SQVTM, ANQGSEA. The CDR3 DNA reads as TGCAGCGTCTCCCCAAGCACAGGGGTAGCTTTCTTT. Its translation is CSVSPSTGVAFF.

The chain links TRBV5-6 to TRBJ2-7, with a tentative D call TRBD2 (6 bases). The germline V gene encodes CDR1 SGHDT and CDR2 YYEEEE. The V end was cut by 1 base, the J end by 2 bases, with 10 bases between. The length of the CDR3 is 14 residues. CDR3 region: CASSLRDLTYEQYF. CDR3 coding DNA: TGTGCCAGCAGCTTGCGGGACTTGACCTACGAGCAGTACTTC.

The V gene is TRBV9, the J gene TRBJ1-2; D not certain. Trimming left V 2 bases short and J 3 bases short, with 14 bases between. Germline V lookup: CDR1 SGDLS, CDR2 YYNGEE. This CDR3 comprises 15 residues. The CDR3: CASSVNEATYYGYTF. As DNA, the CDR3 is TGTGCCAGCAGCGTCAATGAGGCTACTTACTATGGCTACACCTTC.

The chain employs TRBV7-3 and TRBJ1-2; D gene ambiguous. The CDR3 is 19 residues long. The germline V gene encodes CDR1 SGHTA and CDR2 FQGTGA. Deletions cut 0 bases from V and 3 bases from J, with 23 bases between. CDR3 bases: TGTGCCAGCAGCTTAACGGAGGCAGGCGTGGTTACAGACTACTATGGCTACACCTTC. The encoded protein is CASSLTEAGVVTDYYGYTF.

The chain carries TRBV5-4 and TRBJ2-7; 7 bases match TRBD1. The CDR3 covers 15 residues. Germline loops: CDR1 SGHNT, CDR2 YYREEE (reference sequence). Germline trimming cut 2 bases from V and 1 base from J; bases unmatched to any gene: 6. Here the CDR3 DNA reads TGTGCCAGCAGCTTAAGAGGGGGCTCATCCTACGAGCAGTACTTC. This codes for CASSLRGGSSYEQYF.

This clone was recorded a few times. The chain is built from TRBV7-6 and TRBJ2-7; the match to TRBD2 covers 9 bases. V shed 5 bases and J 0 bases; nucleotides not matched to a gene: 8. Germline assignment: CDR1 SGHVS and CDR2 FNYEAQ. This CDR3 region has 16 residues. The CDR3 coding sequence is TGTGCCAGCAGCCCCCTACCTAGCGGGACCTCCTACGAGCAGTACTTC. This gives the protein CASSPLPSGTSYEQYF.

The J gene is TRBJ1-2, the V gene TRBV5-1; 7 nucleotides align to TRBD1. Trimming took 4 bases from V and 6 from J; bases not matched to a gene: 3. CDR3 size: 12 residues. Per germline, CDR1 SGHRS and CDR2 YFSETQ. CDR3 in DNA: TGCGCCAGCAGCCCCAGGGGGGATGGCTACACCTTC. It yields the protein CASSPRGDGYTF.

This sequence joins TRBV9 and TRBJ1-2, with D tentatively TRBD1 (6 bases). Germline assignment: CDR1 SGDLS and CDR2 YYNGEE. V lost 7 bases and J lost 2, with 18 bases in between. The CDR3 loop spans 15 amino acids. The CDR3 region is CASSASTGKNYGYTF. The CDR3 DNA sequence: TGTGCCAGCTCCGCCTCGACAGGAAAAAACTATGGCTACACCTTC.